The 20 T cell receptor beta chains in this list originate from one sample, sequenced in a study of CD8+CD57+ T cells in acquired aplastic anemia. TCR beta VDJ and CDR3 profiling used genomic DNA as template. Via MiXCR, TCRdb re-called the reads, giving one row per CDR3 protein. The sample consists of about 180,000 distinct CDR3 sequences, approximately 48% of them appearing once. By flow cytometry, patients selected for sequencing had shown an expansion of CD8+CD57+ cells. Sequenced sample: sorted CD4+, CD8+, or CD8+CD57+ T cells (not recorded which) from PBMCs. Every receptor here comes from a human donor with aplastic anemia.

The gene calls are TRBV4-1 and TRBJ1-2; D may be TRBD1 (5 bases). Germline CDR1 is MGHRA and CDR2 is YSYEKL. V was trimmed by 1 base and J by 8 bases, leaving 20 bases between them. This CDR3 is 16 amino acids long. The CDR3 here is CASSQVNPGLAGGYTF. The CDR3 bases are TGCGCCAGCAGCCAAGTAAACCCGGGGCTAGCGGGCGGCTACACCTTC.

This chain links TRBV4-1 with TRBJ1-1; 9 nucleotides match TRBD1. CDR3 length: 17 residues. CDR1 and CDR2 from the germline V gene are MGHRA and YSYEKL. The J segment lost 5 bases and the V segment lost 1 base, leaving 11 bases of the junction unmatched. The CDR3 reads CASSQGVLGTGRTEAFF. Written as DNA, the CDR3 is TGCGCCAGCAGCCAAGGGGTCTTAGGGACAGGGCGTACTGAAGCTTTCTTT.

The gene calls are TRBV10-3 and TRBJ1-4; 9 nucleotides match TRBD1. Germline V gives CDR1 ENHRY, CDR2 SYGVKD. The CDR3 consists of 17 residues. The junction had 7 bases not matched to a gene; V was cut back by 2 bases and J by 3 bases. CDR3 region: CAISEPGGQGSNEKLFF. In nucleotides, the CDR3 is TGTGCCATCAGTGAGCCGGGGGGACAGGGCTCTAATGAAAAACTGTTTTTT.

The chain links TRBV19 to TRBJ2-1; 15 nucleotides match TRBD2. This CDR3 is built from 15 residues. V was clipped by 3 bases and J by 6 bases; unmatched bases: 0. The germline V gene has CDR1 LNHDA and CDR2 SQIVND (reference sequence). CDR3 DNA sequence: TGTGCCAGTAGTATGGGACTAGCGGGGGGCAATGAGCAGTTCTTC. Translation: CASSMGLAGGNEQFF.

The J gene is TRBJ2-5, the V gene TRBV7-2, with 10 bases lining up with TRBD2. Trimming cost V 1 base and J 5 bases; bases outside gene matches: 1. Germline lookup yields CDR1 SGHTA and CDR2 FQGNSA. This CDR3 region has 14 residues. CDR3 sequence reads: CASSLGGLAETQYF. The CDR3 nucleotides are TGTGCCAGCAGCTTAGGGGGACTAGCGGAGACCCAGTACTTC.

This clonotype occurred many times. Here the CDR3 reads CASSITGTNTGELFF. The CDR3 bases are TGCGCCAGCAGCATAACCGGAACGAACACCGGGGAGCTGTTTTTT. This sequence joins TRBV5-1 and TRBJ2-2, with D unresolved. Trimming left V 4 bases short and J 0 bases short, with 10 bases between. Germline V gene data show CDR1 as SGHRS and CDR2 as YFSETQ. The CDR3 runs 15 residues.

This clonotype was found a few times. A read error may be the cause here, since a much bigger clone is one base away. This chain joins TRBV14 and TRBJ2-7; a possible D gene is TRBD2 (6 bases). Germline V lookup: CDR1 SGHDN, CDR2 FVKESK. CDR3 size: 16 residues. The CDR3 nucleotides are TGTGCCAGCAGCCAAGGAGGAGGGGCTTTCACCTACGGGCAGTACTTC. As protein: CASSQGGGAFTYGQYF.

In this sample, this clonotype turned up once. A read error may be the cause here, since a much bigger clone is one base away. The chain carries TRBV5-4 and TRBJ2-7; D unresolved. Germline V gene lookup returns CDR1 SGHNT and CDR2 YYREEE (reference sequence). This CDR3 contains 15 residues. CDR3 nucleotides: TGTGCCAGCAGCTTGGCCCTCAGGAGCTCCTACGGGCAGTACTTC. Translation: CASSLALRSSYGQYF.

The chain carries TRBV29-1 and TRBJ2-1; a possible D gene is TRBD2 (7 bases). CDR1 is SQVTM, CDR2 ANQGSEA, per germline. The CDR3 is 10 amino acids. V was cut by 7 bases and J by 8 bases, with 9 bases left in between. CDR3 amino acids: CSGGGDEQFF. For the CDR3, the DNA is TGCAGCGGGGGGGGCGATGAGCAGTTCTTC.

This clonotype was counted at least ten times. The chain recombines TRBV6-1 with TRBJ1-2, with TRBD1 as a possible D gene (5 bases). CDR3 length: 13 residues. Germline values: CDR1 MNHNS, CDR2 SASEGT. The ends were cut back, 6 bases at V and 8 bases at J, with 16 bases in the middle. CDR3 DNA sequence: TGTGCCAGCAGGAAAAGGGACCGGGCAGGCTACACCTTC. Translating it yields CASRKRDRAGYTF.

For this clonotype: A much bigger clone sits one base away, suggesting this may be a read error. The chain recombines TRBV3-1 with TRBJ2-7; D is undetermined. The CDR3 consists of 11 residues. Germline assignment: CDR1 LGHDT and CDR2 YNNKEL (reference sequence). CDR3 region: CASSHQYEQCF. The CDR3 DNA reads TGTGCCAGCAGCCATCAGTACGAGCAGTGCTTC.

The chain employs TRBV7-2 and TRBJ2-7, with 7 bases fitting TRBD2. V shed 1 base and J 5 bases; nucleotides not matched to a gene: 5. Germline V CDR1 and CDR2: SGHTA, FQGNSA. CDR3 length: 14 residues. CDR3 loop: CASSLGSGNDEQYF. CDR3 bases: TGTGCCAGCAGCTTAGGAAGCGGGAACGACGAGCAGTACTTC. The complete variable domain, with remaining parts taken from reference TRBV7-2 and TRBJ2-7, reads GAGVSQSPSNKVTEKGKDVELRCDPISGHTALYWYRQSLGQGLEFLIYFQGNSAPDKSGLPSDRFSAERTGGSVSTLTIQRTQQEDSAVYLCASSLGSGNDEQYFGPGTRLTVT.

This clonotype has at least ten counts. CDR3 loop: CSAPRDRAHGYTF. The CDR3 DNA is TGCAGTGCTCCCCGGGACAGAGCCCATGGCTACACCTTC. The chain is built from TRBV20-1 and TRBJ1-2, with TRBD1 matching over 7 bases. With 5 bases clipped from V and 6 bases from J, the junction kept 9 bases outside the gene matches. Germline V gene sequence: CDR1 DFQATT, CDR2 SNEGSKA (reference sequence). The CDR3 has 13 amino acids.

This clonotype was detected a few times. The V call is TRBV15, the J call TRBJ1-1; the D is unclear. CDR3 size: 14 residues. Trimming removed 4 bases from V and 0 bases from J, with 9 bases in between. CDR1 LNHNV and CDR2 YYDKDF come from the germline V gene (reference sequence). This CDR3 reads CATSNGVMNTEAFF. The CDR3, as DNA: TGTGCCACCAGCAACGGGGTAATGAACACTGAAGCTTTCTTT.

A few counts support this clonotype. The chain is built from TRBV20-1 and TRBJ2-1; tentatively, D is TRBD1 or TRBD2 (6 bases each). In germline, CDR1 is DFQATT, CDR2 SNEGSKA (reference sequence). The CDR3 is 13 residues long. The germline V and J ends were trimmed by 0 bases and 12 bases, with 15 bases remaining between them. The CDR3: CSAREVGGAPQFF. CDR3 nucleotides: TGCAGTGCTAGAGAAGTCGGGGGCGCTCCGCAGTTCTTC.

About this clonotype itself: The junction departs from germline at one end; a sequencing error may be responsible. The rearrangement uses TRBV7-7 and TRBJ2-7; perhaps TRBD1 as D (5 bases). The CDR3 is made up of 14 amino acids. Germline CDR1 reads SSHAT; CDR2 reads FNYEAQ (reference sequence). This CDR3 is CASSPLTDAYEQYF. Here the CDR3 DNA reads TGTGCTAGCAGCCCCTTGACAGACGCCTACGAGCAGTACTTC.

V gene TRBV6-8 combines with J gene TRBJ2-7, with a possible D match to TRBD1 (6 bases). The CDR3 consists of 12 residues. In germline, CDR1 is MNHGY, CDR2 SAAAGT. V lost 2 bases and J lost 5, with 7 bases in between. The CDR3 loop reads CASSYPGDEQYF. DNA of the CDR3: TGTGCCAGCAGTTACCCAGGGGACGAGCAGTACTTC.

Of note for this clonotype: Being one base from a much bigger clone, this may be a read error. V and J are TRBV5-4 and TRBJ1-4; D gene uncertain. CDR3 length: 14 amino acids. Germline-derived CDR1 and CDR2 are SGHNT and YYREEE (reference sequence). DNA of the CDR3: TGTGCCAGCAGCCGTGGAGGGCAACGGGAAAAACTGCTTTTT. Amino acid sequence: CASSRGGQREKLLF.

The chain is built from TRBV24-1 and TRBJ1-1, with unresolved D. Germline V lookup: CDR1 KGHDR, CDR2 SFDVKD. V lost 5 bases to trimming and J lost 8 bases, with 11 bases between them. The CDR3 has 12 amino acids. The CDR3 DNA sequence: TGTGCCACCAGTGGAACCGGGATAGAAGCTTTCTTT. Translation gives CATSGTGIEAFF.

The rearrangement joins TRBV7-2 to TRBJ2-7; D gene uncertain. CDR1 and CDR2 from the germline V gene are SGHTA and FQGNSA. The germline V and J ends were trimmed by 5 bases and 3 bases, with 17 bases remaining between them. The CDR3 covers 15 residues. CDR3 in DNA: TGTGCCAGCAGCCCTGATTCAAAGGCCTTCTACGAGCAGTACTTC. It is translated as CASSPDSKAFYEQYF.